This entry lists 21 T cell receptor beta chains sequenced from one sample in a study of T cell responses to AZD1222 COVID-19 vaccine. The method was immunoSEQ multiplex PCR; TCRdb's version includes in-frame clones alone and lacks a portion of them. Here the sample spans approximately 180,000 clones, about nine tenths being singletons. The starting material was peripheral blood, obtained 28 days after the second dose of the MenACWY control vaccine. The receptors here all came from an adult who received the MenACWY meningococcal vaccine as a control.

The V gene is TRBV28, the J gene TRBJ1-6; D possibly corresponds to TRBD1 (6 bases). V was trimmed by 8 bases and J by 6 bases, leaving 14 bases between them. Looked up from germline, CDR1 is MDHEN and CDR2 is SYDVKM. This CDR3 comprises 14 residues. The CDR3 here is CASRPTGPNSPLHF. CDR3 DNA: TGTGCCAGCCGCCCGACAGGACCTAATTCACCCCTCCACTTT. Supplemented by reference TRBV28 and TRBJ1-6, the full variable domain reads DVKVTQSSRYLVKRTGEKVFLECVQDMDHENMFWYRQDPGLGLRLIYFSYDVKMKEKGDIPEGYSVSREKKERFSLILESASTNQTSMYLCASRPTGPNSPLHFGNGTRLTVT.

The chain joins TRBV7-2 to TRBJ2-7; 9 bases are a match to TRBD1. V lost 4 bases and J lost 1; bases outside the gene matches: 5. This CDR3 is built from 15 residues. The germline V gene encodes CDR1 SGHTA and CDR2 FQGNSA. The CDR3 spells CASSSRTGVSYEQYF. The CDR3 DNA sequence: TGTGCCAGCAGCTCAAGGACAGGGGTTTCCTACGAGCAGTACTTC.

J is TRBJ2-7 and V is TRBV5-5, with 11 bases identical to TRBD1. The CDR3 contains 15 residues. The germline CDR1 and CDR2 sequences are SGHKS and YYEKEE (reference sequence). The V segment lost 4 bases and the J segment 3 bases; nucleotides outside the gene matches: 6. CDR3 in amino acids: CASSLVGTGGYEQYF. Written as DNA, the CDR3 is TGTGCCAGCAGCCTGGTAGGGACAGGGGGCTACGAGCAGTACTTC.

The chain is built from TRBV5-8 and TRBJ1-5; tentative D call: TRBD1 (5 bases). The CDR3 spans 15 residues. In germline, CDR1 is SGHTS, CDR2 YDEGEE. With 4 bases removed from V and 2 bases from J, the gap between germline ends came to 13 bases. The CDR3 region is CASSLPEGRNQPQHF. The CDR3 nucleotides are TGTGCCAGCAGCCTCCCCGAGGGACGCAATCAGCCCCAGCATTTT.

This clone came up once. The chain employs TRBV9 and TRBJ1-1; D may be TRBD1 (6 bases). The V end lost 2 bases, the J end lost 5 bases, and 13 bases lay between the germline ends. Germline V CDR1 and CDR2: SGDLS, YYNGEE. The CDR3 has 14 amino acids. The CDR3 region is CASSVTGTTTEAFF. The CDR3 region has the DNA TGTGCCAGCAGCGTGACCGGGACAACAACTGAAGCTTTCTTT. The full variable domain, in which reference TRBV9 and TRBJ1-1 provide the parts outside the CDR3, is DSGVTQTPKHLITATGQRVTLRCSPRSGDLSVYWYQQSLDQGLQFLIQYYNGEERAKGNILERFSAQQFPDLHSELNLSSLELGDSALYFCASSVTGTTTEAFFGQGTRLTVV.

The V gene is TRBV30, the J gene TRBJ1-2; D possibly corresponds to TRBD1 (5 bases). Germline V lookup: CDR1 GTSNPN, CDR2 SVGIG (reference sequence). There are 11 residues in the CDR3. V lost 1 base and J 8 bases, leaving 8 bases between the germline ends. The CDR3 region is CAWSGGEGYTF. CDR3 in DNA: TGTGCCTGGAGTGGGGGCGAGGGCTACACCTTC.

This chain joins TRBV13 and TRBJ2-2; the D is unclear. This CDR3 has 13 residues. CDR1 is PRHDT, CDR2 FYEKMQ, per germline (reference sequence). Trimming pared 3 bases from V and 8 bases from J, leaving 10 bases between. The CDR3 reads CASSFRVPGELFF. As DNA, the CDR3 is TGTGCCAGCAGCTTTAGGGTTCCGGGGGAGCTGTTTTTT.

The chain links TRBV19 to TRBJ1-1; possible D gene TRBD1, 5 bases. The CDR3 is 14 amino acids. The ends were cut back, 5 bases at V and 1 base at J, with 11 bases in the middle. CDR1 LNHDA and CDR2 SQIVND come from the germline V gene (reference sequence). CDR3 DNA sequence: TGTGCCAGTAGTCCATCGAGGGGGAACACTGAAGCTTTCTTT. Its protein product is CASSPSRGNTEAFF.

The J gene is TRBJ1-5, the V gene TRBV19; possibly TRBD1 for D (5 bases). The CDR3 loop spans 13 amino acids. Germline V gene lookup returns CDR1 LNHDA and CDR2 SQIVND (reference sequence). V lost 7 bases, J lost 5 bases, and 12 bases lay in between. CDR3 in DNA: TGTGCCAGTACGGGGCCGATCTATCAGCCCCAGCATTTT. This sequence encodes CASTGPIYQPQHF.

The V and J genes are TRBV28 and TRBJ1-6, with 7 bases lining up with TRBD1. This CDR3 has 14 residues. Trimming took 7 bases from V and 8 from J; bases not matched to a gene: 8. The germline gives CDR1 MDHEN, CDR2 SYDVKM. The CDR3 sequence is CASTVDRRDSPLHF. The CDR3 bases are TGTGCCAGCACCGTGGACAGGAGGGATTCACCCCTCCACTTT.

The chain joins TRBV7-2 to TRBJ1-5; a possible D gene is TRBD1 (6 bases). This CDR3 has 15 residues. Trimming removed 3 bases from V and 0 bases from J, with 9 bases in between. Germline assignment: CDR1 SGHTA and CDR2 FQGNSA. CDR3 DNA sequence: TGTGCCAGCAGCTTGAACAGGGTTAGCAATCAGCCCCAGCATTTT. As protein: CASSLNRVSNQPQHF.

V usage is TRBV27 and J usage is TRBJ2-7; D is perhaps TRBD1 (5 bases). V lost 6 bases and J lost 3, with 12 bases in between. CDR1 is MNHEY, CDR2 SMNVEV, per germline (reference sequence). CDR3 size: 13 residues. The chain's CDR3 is CASSLLDSYEQYF. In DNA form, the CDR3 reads TGTGCCAGCAGCCTATTAGACAGCTACGAGCAGTACTTC.

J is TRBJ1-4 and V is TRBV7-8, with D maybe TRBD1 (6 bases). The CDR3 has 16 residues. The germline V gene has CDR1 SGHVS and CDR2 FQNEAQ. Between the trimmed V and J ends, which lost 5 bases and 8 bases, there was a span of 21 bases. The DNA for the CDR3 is TGTGCCAGCAGCCTTTACCGGGACAAGCCTTGGGAAAAACTGTTTTTT. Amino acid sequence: CASSLYRDKPWEKLFF.

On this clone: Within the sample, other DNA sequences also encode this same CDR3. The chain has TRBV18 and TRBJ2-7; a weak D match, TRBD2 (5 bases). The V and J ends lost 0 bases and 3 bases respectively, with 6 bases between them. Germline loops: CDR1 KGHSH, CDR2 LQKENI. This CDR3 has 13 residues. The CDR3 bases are TGTGCCAGCTCACCACCGGGGAGCTACGAGCAGTACTTC. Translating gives CASSPPGSYEQYF.

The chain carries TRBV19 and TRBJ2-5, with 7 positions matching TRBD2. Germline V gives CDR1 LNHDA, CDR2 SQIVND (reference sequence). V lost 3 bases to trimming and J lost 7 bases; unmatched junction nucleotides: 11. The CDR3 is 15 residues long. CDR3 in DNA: TGTGCCAGTAGTATTGCGGGAGAATCTGACGCGACCCAGTACTTC. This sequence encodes CASSIAGESDATQYF.

CDR3 in amino acids: CASSALAGLSYEQYF. The CDR3 DNA reads as TGTGCCAGCAGCGCCCTAGCGGGGCTCTCCTACGAGCAGTACTTC. The rearrangement joins TRBV27 to TRBJ2-7; 9 bases align to TRBD2. Trimming removed 6 bases from V and 0 bases from J; junction bases left unmatched: 6. The CDR3 totals 15 residues. Germline loops: CDR1 MNHEY, CDR2 SMNVEV (reference sequence).

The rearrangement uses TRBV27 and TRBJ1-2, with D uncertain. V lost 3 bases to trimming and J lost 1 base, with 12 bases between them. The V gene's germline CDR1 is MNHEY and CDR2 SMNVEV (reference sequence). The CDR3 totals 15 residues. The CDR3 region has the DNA TGTGCCAGCAGTTTCAGGTCCGGGTATAACTATGGCTACACCTTC. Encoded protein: CASSFRSGYNYGYTF.

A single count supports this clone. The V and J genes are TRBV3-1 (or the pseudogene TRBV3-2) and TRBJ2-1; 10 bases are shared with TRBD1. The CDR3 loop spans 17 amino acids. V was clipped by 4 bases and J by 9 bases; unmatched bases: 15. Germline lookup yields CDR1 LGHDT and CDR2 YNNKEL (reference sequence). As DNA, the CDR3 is TGTGCCAGCAGCCCCACCCAGGGACAGGGGATACAAGGTGAGCAGTTCTTC. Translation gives CASSPTQGQGIQGEQFF.

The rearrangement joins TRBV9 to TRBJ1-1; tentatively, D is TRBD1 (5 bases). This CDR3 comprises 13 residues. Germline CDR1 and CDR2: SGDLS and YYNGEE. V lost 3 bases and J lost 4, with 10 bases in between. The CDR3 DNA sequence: TGTGCCAGCAGCGACTCAGGGAGCACTGAAGCTTTCTTT. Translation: CASSDSGSTEAFF.

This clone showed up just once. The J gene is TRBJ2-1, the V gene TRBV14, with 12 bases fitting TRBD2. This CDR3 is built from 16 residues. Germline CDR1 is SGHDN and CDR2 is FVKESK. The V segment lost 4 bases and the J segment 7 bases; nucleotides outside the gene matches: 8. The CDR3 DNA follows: TGTGCCAGCAGCCTAAAGAGACTAGCGGGAGTTAATGAGCAGTTCTTC. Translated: CASSLKRLAGVNEQFF. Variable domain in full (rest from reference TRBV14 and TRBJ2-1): EAGVTQFPSHSVIEKGQTVTLRCDPISGHDNLYWYRRVMGKEIKFLLHFVKESKQDESGMPNNRFLAERTGGTYSTLKVQPAELEDSGVYFCASSLKRLAGVNEQFFGPGTRLTVL.

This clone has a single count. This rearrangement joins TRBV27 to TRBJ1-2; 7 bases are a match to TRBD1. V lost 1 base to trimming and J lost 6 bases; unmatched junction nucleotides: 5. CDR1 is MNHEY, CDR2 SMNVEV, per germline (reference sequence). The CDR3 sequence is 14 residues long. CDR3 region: CASSLFWDSDGYTF. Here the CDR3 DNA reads TGTGCCAGCAGTTTATTTTGGGACAGCGATGGCTACACCTTC.